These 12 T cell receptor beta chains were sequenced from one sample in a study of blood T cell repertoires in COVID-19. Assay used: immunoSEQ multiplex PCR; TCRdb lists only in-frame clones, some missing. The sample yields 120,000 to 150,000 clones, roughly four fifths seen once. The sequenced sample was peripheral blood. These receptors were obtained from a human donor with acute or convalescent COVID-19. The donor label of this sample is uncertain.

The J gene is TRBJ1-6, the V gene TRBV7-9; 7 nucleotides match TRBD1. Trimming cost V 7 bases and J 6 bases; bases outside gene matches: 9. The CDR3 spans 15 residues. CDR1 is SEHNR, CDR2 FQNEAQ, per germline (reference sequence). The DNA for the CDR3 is TGTGCCAGCAACCAACAGGGGACTAGTAATTCACCCCTCCACTTT. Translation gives CASNQQGTSNSPLHF.

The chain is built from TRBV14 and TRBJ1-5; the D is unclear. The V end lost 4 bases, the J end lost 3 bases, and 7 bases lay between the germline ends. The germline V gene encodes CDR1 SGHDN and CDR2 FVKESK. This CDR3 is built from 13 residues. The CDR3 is CASSPRDNQPQHF. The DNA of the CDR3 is TGTGCCAGCAGCCCCCGGGACAATCAGCCCCAGCATTTT.

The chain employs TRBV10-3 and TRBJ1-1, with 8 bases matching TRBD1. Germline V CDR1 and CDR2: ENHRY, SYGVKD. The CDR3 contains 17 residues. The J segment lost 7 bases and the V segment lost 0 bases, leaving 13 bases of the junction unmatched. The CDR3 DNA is TGTGCCATCAGTGAGTCCTCCTGGGGCAGGGGGCGGAATGAAGCTTTCTTT. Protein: CAISESSWGRGRNEAFF.

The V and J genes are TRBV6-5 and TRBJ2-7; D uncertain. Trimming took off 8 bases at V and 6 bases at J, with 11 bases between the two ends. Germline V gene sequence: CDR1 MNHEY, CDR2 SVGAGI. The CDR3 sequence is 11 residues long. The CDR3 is CASSTDGEQYF. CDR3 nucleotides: TGTGCCAGCTCTACAGATGGCGAGCAGTACTTC.

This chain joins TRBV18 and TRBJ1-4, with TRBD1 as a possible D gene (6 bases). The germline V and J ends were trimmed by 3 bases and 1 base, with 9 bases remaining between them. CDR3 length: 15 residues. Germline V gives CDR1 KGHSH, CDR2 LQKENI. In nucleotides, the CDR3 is TGTGCCAGCTCACCGACAGGCTTAACTAATGAAAAACTGTTTTTT. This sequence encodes CASSPTGLTNEKLFF.

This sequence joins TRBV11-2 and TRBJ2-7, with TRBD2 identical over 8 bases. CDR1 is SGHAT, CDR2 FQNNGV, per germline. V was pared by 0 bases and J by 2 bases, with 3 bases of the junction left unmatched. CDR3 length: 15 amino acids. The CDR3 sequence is CASSLEDGGAYEQYF. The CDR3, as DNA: TGTGCCAGCAGCTTAGAAGACGGGGGGGCCTACGAGCAGTACTTC.

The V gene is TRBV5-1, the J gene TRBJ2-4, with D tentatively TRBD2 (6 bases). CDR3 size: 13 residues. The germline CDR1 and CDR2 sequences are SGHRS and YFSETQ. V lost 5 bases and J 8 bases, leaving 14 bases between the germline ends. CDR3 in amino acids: CASSGAGRDIQYF. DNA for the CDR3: TGCGCCAGCAGTGGTGCGGGAAGAGACATTCAGTACTTC. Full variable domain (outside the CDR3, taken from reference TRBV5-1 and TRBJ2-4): KAGVTQTPRYLIKTRGQQVTLSCSPISGHRSVSWYQQTPGQGLQFLFEYFSETQRNKGNFPGRFSGRQFSNSRSEMNVSTLELGDSALYLCASSGAGRDIQYFGAGTRLSVL.

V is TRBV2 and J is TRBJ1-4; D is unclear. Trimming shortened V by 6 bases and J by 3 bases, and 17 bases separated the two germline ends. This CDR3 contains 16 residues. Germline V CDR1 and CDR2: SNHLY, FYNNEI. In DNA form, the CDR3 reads TGTGCCAGCAGCCAAGGACTGTCGGGTTCTAATGAAAAACTGTTTTTT. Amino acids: CASSQGLSGSNEKLFF.

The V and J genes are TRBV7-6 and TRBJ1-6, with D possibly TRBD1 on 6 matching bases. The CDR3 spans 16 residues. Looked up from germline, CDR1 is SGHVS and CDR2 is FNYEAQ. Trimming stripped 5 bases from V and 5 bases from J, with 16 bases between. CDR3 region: CASSPLATGNNSPLHF. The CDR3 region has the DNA TGTGCCAGCAGCCCCCTCGCAACAGGGAATAATTCACCCCTCCACTTT.

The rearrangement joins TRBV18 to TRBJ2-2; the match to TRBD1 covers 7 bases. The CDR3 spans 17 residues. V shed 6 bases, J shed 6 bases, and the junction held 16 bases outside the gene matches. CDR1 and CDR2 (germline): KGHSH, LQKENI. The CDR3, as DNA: TGTGCCAGCTCCCCCCCGACAGGGATCTCCCGAGCCGGGGAGCTGTTTTTT. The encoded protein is CASSPPTGISRAGELFF.

This CDR3 is CASSSGAGYTQYF. In nucleotides, the CDR3 is TGTGCCAGTAGTAGCGGGGCGGGATATACGCAGTATTTT. The chain links TRBV19 to TRBJ2-3, with D possibly matching TRBD2 (6 bases). The CDR3 is made up of 13 amino acids. Germline V gene lookup returns CDR1 LNHDA and CDR2 SQIVND (reference sequence). V was shortened by 4 bases and J by 7 bases, with 12 bases between the two germline ends.

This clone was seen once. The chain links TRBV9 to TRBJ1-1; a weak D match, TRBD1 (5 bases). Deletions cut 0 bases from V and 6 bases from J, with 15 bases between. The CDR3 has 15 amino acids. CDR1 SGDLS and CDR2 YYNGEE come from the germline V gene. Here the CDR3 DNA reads TGTGCCAGCAGCGTAGTCGGGGGGATTAGCGCTGAAGCTTTCTTT. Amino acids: CASSVVGGISAEAFF.